A single T cell receptor (beta chain) is shown here with its context. The CDR3 is 15 amino acids. Per germline, CDR1 MRHNA and CDR2 SNTAGT. V dropped 5 bases and J dropped 1; count of bases not matched to a gene: 2. Produced via immunoSEQ multiplex PCR; TCRdb's table is partial and in-frame only. The sample consists of 60,000 to 75,000 clones, 93% of them appearing once. This chain uses TRBV6-4 with TRBJ2-3; the match to TRBD2 covers 11 bases. The specimen sequenced was PBMCs. The sequence derives from a man aged 35 to 55 with rheumatoid arthritis. This CDR3 is CASSTSGSRTDTQYF. The CDR3 DNA reads as TGTGCCAGCAGTACTAGCGGGAGCCGCACAGATACGCAGTATTTT.